A single T cell receptor (beta chain) is shown here with its context. This sample stems from a study of shared clonotypes between healthy human individuals. Study background: Donors consisted of a couple of women and three men between 18 and 49.

Between the trimmed V and J ends, which lost 7 bases and 5 bases, there was a span of 26 bases. CDR3 length: 16 residues. The V gene's germline CDR1 is SQVTM and CDR2 ANQGSEA. This table comes from immunoSEQ multiplex PCR, and its TCRdb copy is limited to in-frame clones, with some not included. The sample yields some 2,400,000 clones, roughly 95% seen once. Naive CD4+ cells were CD45RA-selected; the remaining cells were memory. What was sequenced was naive CD4+ T cells sorted from blood. Subset defined: CD45RA+ positively selected. The receptor comes from a man between 18 and 29 years old in good health. This chain links TRBV29-1 with TRBJ2-5; D is possibly TRBD1 or TRBD2 (5 bases each). As DNA, the CDR3 is TGCAGCGCCACCCTGGGGCCAGGTTCCTCGGGGGAGACCCAGTACTTC. Translation: CSATLGPGSSGETQYF.